This T cell receptor beta chain stems from a study of tissue T cells after allogeneic stem cell transplantation. About this clone itself: Gene names and germline match the mouse. The read terminates 1 residue before the CDR3 end, so the remaining end is supplied by the germline J gene.

The time point is: mouse harvest day 14 after allogeneic transplant. Mouse grafts combined 10^7 T-cell-depleted bone marrow cells with 10^6 splenic CD5+ T cells. This mouse GVHD model was MHC-mismatched B6 to BALB/c, profiled day 7 or 14. CDR1 and CDR2 (germline): FNHDT, SITEND (reference sequence). The ends lost 5 bases at V and 2 bases at J; junction bases unmatched: 3. The CDR3 is 13 residues long. Using immunoSEQ multiplex PCR, the repertoire was profiled, and TCRdb retains in-frame clones only, with some absent. The profile shows thousands of clones, around 43% of them singletons. The TCR comes from a female BALB/c mouse given C57BL/6 T cells with graft-versus-host disease after an allogeneic hematopoietic cell transplant. The specimen sequenced was gut tissue. V gene TRBV19 combines with J gene TRBJ1-2, with 7 bases matching TRBD1. Partial CDR3 DNA: TGTGCCAGCAGGACAGGGAGGAACTCCGACTACACC. Protein: CASRTGRNSDYT. The full CDR3 is CASRTGRNSDYTF.